The 11 T cell receptor beta chains below were found in one sample sequenced in a study of blood T cell repertoires in COVID-19. Sequencing was performed with immunoSEQ multiplex PCR; in TCRdb, only in-frame clones are kept and a portion is missing. The sample includes about 94,000 clones, around 87% seen only once; the top ten take 4.5% to 5.5%. The sequenced material came from peripheral blood. Every receptor here comes from a woman of 80 years or more with acute or convalescent COVID-19.

This clone has just one count. The V call is TRBV9, the J call TRBJ1-2; D is perhaps TRBD1 (5 bases). This CDR3 is 14 amino acids long. V was shortened by 4 bases and J by 7 bases, with 17 bases between the two germline ends. Germline values: CDR1 SGDLS, CDR2 YYNGEE. This CDR3 reads CASSYDSAAAGYTF. The CDR3 DNA is TGTGCCAGCAGCTACGACAGTGCCGCGGCTGGCTACACCTTC.

This clone was seen a single time. The chain joins TRBV7-9 to TRBJ2-6, with D possibly being TRBD2 (5 bases). Trimming took off 4 bases at V and 2 bases at J, with 18 bases between the two ends. The CDR3 has 18 residues. Germline values: CDR1 SEHNR, CDR2 FQNEAQ (reference sequence). The CDR3 DNA sequence: TGTGCCAGCAGCTCGGGGAACAGTCTTATTCCTGGGGCCAACGTCCTGACTTTC. It encodes CASSSGNSLIPGANVLTF.

The V and J genes are TRBV6-2 or TRBV6-3 and TRBJ2-7; D perhaps matches TRBD2 (7 bases). The CDR3 runs 14 residues. Germline-derived CDR1 and CDR2 are MNHEY and SVGEGT. V dropped 5 bases and J dropped 2 bases, with 13 bases sitting between them. The CDR3 DNA reads as TGTGCCAGCAGTGAGGCCGGGGGGCCCTACGAGCAGTACTTC. This encodes CASSEAGGPYEQYF.

The chain is built from TRBV9 and TRBJ2-7; TRBD2 agrees at 9 bases. The CDR3 runs 15 residues. From germline, CDR1 is SGDLS and CDR2 YYNGEE. V lost 4 bases and J lost 1; bases outside the gene matches: 6. Here the CDR3 reads CASSPLAGPSYEQYF. The CDR3 DNA sequence: TGTGCCAGCAGCCCCCTAGCGGGGCCATCCTACGAGCAGTACTTC. Based on the CDR3 plus reference TRBV9 and TRBJ2-7, the full variable domain is DSGVTQTPKHLITATGQRVTLRCSPRSGDLSVYWYQQSLDQGLQFLIQYYNGEERAKGNILERFSAQQFPDLHSELNLSSLELGDSALYFCASSPLAGPSYEQYFGPGTRLTVT.

This clone has just one count. J is TRBJ1-1 and V is TRBV3-1 (or the pseudogene TRBV3-2); 12 nucleotides line up with TRBD1. Germline CDR1 and CDR2: LGHDT and YNNKEL (reference sequence). The CDR3 totals 14 residues. The J segment lost 6 bases and the V segment lost 6 bases, leaving 5 bases of the junction unmatched. CDR3 sequence reads: CASRRGQGAAEAFF. The CDR3 DNA sequence: TGTGCCAGCAGACGGGGACAGGGGGCGGCTGAAGCTTTCTTT.

This clone came up a few times. The gene calls are TRBV9 and TRBJ2-7; D might be TRBD1 (6 bases). The CDR3 covers 13 residues. V was trimmed by 4 bases and J by 6 bases, leaving 14 bases between them. CDR1 is SGDLS, CDR2 YYNGEE, per germline. The CDR3 coding sequence is TGTGCCAGCAGCCCTAGAACAGGGCCCGAGCAGTACTTC. This translates into CASSPRTGPEQYF.

The V gene is TRBV4-3, the J gene TRBJ1-2, with 11 bases lining up with TRBD1. J was trimmed by 4 bases and V by 4 bases; bases with no gene match: 11. In germline, CDR1 is LGHNA, CDR2 YSLEER. This CDR3 comprises 17 residues. The CDR3 here is CASSRTGGELAIYGYTF. Written as DNA, the CDR3 is TGCGCCAGCAGCCGGACAGGGGGCGAGTTGGCGATCTATGGCTACACCTTC.

The chain uses TRBV19 and TRBJ2-1; D uncertain. V lost 3 bases, J lost 8 bases, and 11 bases lay in between. The CDR3 covers 13 residues. Germline V gives CDR1 LNHDA, CDR2 SQIVND (reference sequence). The CDR3 nucleotides read TGTGCCAGTAGTATTATCGGTGCCCATGAGCAGTTCTTC. Amino acids: CASSIIGAHEQFF.

This rearrangement joins TRBV5-4 to TRBJ2-5; tentative D call: TRBD1 (5 bases). The CDR3 extends over 14 amino acids. Per the germline V gene, CDR1 is SGHNT and CDR2 is YYREEE (reference sequence). Trimming removed 0 bases at V and 1 base at J, with 7 bases between. The CDR3 sequence is CASSLGQGQETQYF. Written as DNA, the CDR3 is TGTGCCAGCAGCTTGGGGCAGGGCCAAGAGACCCAGTACTTC. Drawing the rest from reference TRBV5-4 and TRBJ2-5, the complete variable domain is ETGVTQSPTHLIKTRGQQVTLRCSSQSGHNTVSWYQQALGQGPQFIFQYYREEENGRGNFPPRFSGLQFPNYSSELNVNALELDDSALYLCASSLGQGQETQYFGPGTRLLVL.

The chain is built from TRBV4-1 and TRBJ2-1; 11 bases match TRBD2. The germline CDR1 and CDR2 sequences are MGHRA and YSYEKL. The CDR3 covers 15 residues. Trimming took 4 bases from V and 8 from J; bases not matched to a gene: 7. The CDR3 nucleotides read TGCGCCAGCAGCCCCTACACTAGCGGGGGCGATGAGCAGTTCTTC. The encoded protein is CASSPYTSGGDEQFF.

This clone has just one count. This rearrangement joins TRBV25-1 to TRBJ2-6, with 8 nucleotides matching TRBD1. The germline gives CDR1 MGHDK, CDR2 SYGVNS. There are 17 residues in the CDR3. Losses at the gene ends were 2 bases for V and 2 bases for J; bases not matched to a gene: 5. The CDR3 sequence: CASSEGQGWAGANVLTF. In nucleotides, the CDR3 is TGTGCCAGCAGTGAAGGACAGGGTTGGGCTGGGGCCAACGTCCTGACTTTC.